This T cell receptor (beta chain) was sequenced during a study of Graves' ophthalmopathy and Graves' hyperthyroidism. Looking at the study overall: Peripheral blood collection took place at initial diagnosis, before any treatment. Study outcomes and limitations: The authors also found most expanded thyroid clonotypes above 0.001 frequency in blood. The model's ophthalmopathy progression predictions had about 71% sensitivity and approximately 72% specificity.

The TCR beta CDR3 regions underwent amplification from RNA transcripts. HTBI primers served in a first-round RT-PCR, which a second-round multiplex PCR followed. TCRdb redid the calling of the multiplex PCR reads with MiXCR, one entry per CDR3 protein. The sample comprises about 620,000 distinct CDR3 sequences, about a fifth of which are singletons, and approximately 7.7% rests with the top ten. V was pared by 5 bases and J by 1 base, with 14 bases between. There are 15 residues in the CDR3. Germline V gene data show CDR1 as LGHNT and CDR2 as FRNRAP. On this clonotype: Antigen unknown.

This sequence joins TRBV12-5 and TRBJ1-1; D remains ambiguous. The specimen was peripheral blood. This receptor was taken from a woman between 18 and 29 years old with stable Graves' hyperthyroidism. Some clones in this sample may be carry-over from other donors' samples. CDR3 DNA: TGTGCTAGTGGTCGCCCCCCAACAGAGAACACTGAAGCTTTCTTT. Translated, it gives CASGRPPTENTEAFF.